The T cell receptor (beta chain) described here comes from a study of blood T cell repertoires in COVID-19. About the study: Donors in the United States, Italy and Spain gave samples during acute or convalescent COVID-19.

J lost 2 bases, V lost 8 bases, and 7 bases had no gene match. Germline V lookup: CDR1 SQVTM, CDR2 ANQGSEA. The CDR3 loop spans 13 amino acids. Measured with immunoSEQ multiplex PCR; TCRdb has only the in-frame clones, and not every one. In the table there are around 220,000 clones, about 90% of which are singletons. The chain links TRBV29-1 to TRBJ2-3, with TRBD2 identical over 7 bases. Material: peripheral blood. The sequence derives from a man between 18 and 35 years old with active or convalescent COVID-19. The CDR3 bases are TGCAGCTATGGCGGGAGTACCACAGATACGCAGTATTTT. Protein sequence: CSYGGSTTDTQYF.